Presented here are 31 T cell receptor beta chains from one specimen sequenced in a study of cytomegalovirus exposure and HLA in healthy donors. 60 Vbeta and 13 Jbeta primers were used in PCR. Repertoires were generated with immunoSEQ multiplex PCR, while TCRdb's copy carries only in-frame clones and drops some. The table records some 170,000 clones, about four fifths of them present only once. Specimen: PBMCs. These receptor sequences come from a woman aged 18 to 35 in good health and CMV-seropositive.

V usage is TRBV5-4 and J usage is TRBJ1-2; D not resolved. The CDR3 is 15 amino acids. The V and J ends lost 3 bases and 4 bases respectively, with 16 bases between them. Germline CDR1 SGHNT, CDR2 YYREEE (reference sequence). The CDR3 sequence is CASSSTTGLLYGYTF. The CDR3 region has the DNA TGTGCCAGCAGCTCAACGACGGGTTTGCTCTATGGCTACACCTTC. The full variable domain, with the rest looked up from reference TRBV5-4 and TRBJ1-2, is ETGVTQSPTHLIKTRGQQVTLRCSSQSGHNTVSWYQQALGQGPQFIFQYYREEENGRGNFPPRFSGLQFPNYSSELNVNALELDDSALYLCASSSTTGLLYGYTFGSGTRLTVV.

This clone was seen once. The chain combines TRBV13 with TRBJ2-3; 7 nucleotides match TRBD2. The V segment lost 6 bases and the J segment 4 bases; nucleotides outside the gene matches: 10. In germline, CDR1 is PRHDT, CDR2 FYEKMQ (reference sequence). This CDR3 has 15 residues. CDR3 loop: CASSHGRGMADTQYF. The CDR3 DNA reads TGTGCCAGCAGTCATGGGCGGGGGATGGCAGATACGCAGTATTTT.

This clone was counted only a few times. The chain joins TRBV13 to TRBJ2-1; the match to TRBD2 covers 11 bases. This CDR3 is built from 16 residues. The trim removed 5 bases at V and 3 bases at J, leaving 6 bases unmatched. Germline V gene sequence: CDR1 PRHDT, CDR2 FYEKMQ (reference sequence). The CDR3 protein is CASSPGGLAVYNEQFF. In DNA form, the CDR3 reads TGTGCCAGCAGCCCAGGGGGACTAGCGGTCTACAATGAGCAGTTCTTC.

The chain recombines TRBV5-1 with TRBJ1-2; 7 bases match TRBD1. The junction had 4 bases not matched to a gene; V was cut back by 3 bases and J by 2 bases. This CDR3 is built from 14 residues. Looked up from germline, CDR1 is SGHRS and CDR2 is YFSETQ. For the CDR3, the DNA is TGCGCCAGCAGCTCCCCGGGACAGAACTATGGCTACACCTTC. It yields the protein CASSSPGQNYGYTF.

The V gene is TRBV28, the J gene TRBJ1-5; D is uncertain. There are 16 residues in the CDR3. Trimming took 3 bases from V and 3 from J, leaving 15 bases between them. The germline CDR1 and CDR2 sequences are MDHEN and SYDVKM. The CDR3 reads CASSLWGGIFNQPQHF. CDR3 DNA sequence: TGTGCCAGCAGTTTGTGGGGAGGGATTTTCAATCAGCCCCAGCATTTT.

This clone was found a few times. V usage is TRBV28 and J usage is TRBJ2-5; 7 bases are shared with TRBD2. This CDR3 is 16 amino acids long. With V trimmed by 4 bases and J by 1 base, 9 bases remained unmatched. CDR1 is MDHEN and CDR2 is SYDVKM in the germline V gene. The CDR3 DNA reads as TGTGCCAGCAGTTCCCCCCACATAGCGGGCCAAGAGACCCAGTACTTC. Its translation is CASSSPHIAGQETQYF.

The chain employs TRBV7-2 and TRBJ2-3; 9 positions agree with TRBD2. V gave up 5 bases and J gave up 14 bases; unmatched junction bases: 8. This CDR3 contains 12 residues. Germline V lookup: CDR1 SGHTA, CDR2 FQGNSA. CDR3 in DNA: TGTGCCAGCAGCAAAAGCGGGGGGCATTCGTATTTT. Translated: CASSKSGGHSYF.

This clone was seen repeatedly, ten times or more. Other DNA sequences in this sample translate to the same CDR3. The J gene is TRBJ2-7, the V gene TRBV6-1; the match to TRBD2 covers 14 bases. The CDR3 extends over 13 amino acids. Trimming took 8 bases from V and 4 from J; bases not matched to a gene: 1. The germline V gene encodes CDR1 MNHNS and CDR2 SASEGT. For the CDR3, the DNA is TGTGCCAGCGGGACTAGCGGGGGATACGAGCAGTACTTC. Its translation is CASGTSGGYEQYF.

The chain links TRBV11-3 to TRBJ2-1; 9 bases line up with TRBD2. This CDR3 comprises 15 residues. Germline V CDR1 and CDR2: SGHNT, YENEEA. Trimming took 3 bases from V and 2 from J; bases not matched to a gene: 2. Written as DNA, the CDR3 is TGTGCCAGCAGCTTGCGGGGGGGCCCCTACAATGAGCAGTTCTTC. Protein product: CASSLRGGPYNEQFF.

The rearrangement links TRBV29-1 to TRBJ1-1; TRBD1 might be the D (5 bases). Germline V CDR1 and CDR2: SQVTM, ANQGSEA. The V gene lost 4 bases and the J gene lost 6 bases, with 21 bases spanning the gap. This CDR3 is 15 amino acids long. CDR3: CSVGGISIPGAEAFF. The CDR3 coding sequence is TGCAGCGTTGGCGGCATCTCCATCCCGGGGGCTGAAGCTTTCTTT.

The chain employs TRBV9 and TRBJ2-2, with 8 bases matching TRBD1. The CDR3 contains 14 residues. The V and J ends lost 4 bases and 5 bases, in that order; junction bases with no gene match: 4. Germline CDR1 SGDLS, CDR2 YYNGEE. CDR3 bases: TGTGCCAGCAGCCCTACAGGGGGGACCGGGGAGCTGTTTTTT. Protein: CASSPTGGTGELFF.

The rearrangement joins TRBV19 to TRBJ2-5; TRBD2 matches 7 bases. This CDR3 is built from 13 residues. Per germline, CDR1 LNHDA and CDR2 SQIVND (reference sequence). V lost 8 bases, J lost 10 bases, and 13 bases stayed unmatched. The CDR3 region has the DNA TGTGCCAGTCGGGCTAGCGGCCCGTCTATCCAGTACTTC. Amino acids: CASRASGPSIQYF.

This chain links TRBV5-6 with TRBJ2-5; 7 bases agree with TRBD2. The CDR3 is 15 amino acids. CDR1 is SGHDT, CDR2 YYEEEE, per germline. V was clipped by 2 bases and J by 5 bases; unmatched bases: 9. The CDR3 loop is CASSFFGRWGETQYF. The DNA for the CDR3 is TGTGCCAGCAGCTTCTTCGGGAGGTGGGGCGAGACCCAGTACTTC.

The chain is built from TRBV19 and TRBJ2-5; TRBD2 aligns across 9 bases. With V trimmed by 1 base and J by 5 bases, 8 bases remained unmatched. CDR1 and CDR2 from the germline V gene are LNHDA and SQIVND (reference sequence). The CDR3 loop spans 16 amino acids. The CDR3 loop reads CASSIVLAGSRETQYF. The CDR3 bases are TGTGCCAGTAGTATAGTCCTAGCGGGGTCGAGGGAGACCCAGTACTTC.

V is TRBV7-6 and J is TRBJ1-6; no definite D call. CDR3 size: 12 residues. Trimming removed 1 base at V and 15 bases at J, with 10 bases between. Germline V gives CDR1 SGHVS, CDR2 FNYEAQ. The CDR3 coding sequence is TGTGCCAGCAGCTTAGAGAACTCTGACCTCCACTTT. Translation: CASSLENSDLHF.

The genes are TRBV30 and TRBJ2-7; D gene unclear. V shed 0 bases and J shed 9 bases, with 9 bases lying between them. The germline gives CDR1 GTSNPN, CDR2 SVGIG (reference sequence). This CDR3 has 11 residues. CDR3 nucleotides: TGTGCCTGGAGTGTATATTCCGGGCAGTACTTC. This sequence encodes CAWSVYSGQYF.

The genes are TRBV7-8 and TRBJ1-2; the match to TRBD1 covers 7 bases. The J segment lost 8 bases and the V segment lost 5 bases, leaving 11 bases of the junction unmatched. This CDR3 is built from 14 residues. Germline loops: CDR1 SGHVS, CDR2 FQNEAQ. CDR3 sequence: CASSPGQEYLGYTF. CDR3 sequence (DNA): TGTGCCAGCAGCCCTGGACAGGAGTATCTCGGCTACACCTTC.

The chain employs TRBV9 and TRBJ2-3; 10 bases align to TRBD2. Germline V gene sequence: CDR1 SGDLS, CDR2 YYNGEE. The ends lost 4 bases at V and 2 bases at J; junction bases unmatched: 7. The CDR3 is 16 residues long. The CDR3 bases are TGTGCCAGCAGCCCAAGGACTAGCGGAGCCACAGATACGCAGTATTTT. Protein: CASSPRTSGATDTQYF. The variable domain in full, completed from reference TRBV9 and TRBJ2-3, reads DSGVTQTPKHLITATGQRVTLRCSPRSGDLSVYWYQQSLDQGLQFLIQYYNGEERAKGNILERFSAQQFPDLHSELNLSSLELGDSALYFCASSPRTSGATDTQYFGPGTRLTVL.

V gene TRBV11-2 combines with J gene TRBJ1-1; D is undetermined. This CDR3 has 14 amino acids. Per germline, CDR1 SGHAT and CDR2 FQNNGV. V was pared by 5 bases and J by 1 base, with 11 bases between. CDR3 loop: CASSRGQANTEAFF. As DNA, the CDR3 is TGTGCCAGCAGCCGAGGGCAGGCGAACACTGAAGCTTTCTTT.

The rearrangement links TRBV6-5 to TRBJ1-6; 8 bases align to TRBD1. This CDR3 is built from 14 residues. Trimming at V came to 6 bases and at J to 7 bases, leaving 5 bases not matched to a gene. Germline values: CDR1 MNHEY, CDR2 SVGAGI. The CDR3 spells CASRAGGFNSPLHF. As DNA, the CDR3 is TGTGCCAGCAGGGCAGGGGGCTTCAATTCACCCCTCCACTTT.

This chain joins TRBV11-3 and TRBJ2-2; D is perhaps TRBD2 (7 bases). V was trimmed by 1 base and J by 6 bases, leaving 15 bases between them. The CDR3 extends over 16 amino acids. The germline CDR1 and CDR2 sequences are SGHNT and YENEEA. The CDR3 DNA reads TGTGCCAGCAGCTTAGGGGGGGGCGTGATACCCGGGGAGCTGTTTTTT. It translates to CASSLGGGVIPGELFF.

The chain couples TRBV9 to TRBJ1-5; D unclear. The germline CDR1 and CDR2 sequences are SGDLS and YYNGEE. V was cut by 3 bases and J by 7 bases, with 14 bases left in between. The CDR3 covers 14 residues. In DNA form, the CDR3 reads TGTGCCAGCAGCGCGGGGTCGGGAGGGCAGCCCCAGCATTTT. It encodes CASSAGSGGQPQHF.

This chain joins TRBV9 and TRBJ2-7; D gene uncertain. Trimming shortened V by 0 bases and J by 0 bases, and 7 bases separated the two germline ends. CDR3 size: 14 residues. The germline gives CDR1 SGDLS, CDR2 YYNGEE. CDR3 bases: TGTGCCAGCAGCGTAGGTCCAGACTCCTACGAGCAGTACTTC. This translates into CASSVGPDSYEQYF.

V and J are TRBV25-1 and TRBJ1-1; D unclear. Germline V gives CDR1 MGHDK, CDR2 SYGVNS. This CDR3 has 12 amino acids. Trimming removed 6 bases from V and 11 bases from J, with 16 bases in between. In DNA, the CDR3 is TGTGCCAGCAGGGCCGGGGAGGCGGGGGCTTTCTTT. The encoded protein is CASRAGEAGAFF.

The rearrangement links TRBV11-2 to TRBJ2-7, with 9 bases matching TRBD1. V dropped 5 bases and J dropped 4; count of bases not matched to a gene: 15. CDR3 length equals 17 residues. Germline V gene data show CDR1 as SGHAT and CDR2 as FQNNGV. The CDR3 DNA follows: TGTGCCAGCAGCAATAACCACAGGGGGCCCCTTTCGTACGAGCAGTACTTC. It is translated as CASSNNHRGPLSYEQYF. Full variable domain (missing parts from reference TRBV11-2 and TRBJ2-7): EAGVAQSPRYKIIEKRQSVAFWCNPISGHATLYWYQQILGQGPKLLIQFQNNGVVDDSQLPKDRFSAERLKGVDSTLKIQPAKLEDSAVYLCASSNNHRGPLSYEQYFGPGTRLTVT.

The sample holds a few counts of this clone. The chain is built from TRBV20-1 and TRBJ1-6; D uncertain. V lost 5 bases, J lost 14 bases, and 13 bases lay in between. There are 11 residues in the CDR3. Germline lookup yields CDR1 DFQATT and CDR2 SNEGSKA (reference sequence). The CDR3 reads CSARRGLSLHF. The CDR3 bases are TGCAGTGCTCGACGCGGGCTTTCCCTCCACTTT.

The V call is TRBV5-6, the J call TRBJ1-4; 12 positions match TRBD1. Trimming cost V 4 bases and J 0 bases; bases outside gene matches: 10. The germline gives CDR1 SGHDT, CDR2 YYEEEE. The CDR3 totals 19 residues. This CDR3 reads CASSPGTGGYLSTNEKLFF. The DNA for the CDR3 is TGTGCCAGCAGCCCGGGGACAGGGGGCTACCTTTCAACTAATGAAAAACTGTTTTTT.

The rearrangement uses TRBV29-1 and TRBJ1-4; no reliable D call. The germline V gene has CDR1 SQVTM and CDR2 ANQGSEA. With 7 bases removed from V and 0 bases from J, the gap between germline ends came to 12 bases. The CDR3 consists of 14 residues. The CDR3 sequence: CSAGVLATNEKLFF. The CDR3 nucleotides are TGCAGCGCTGGAGTCCTAGCAACTAATGAAAAACTGTTTTTT.

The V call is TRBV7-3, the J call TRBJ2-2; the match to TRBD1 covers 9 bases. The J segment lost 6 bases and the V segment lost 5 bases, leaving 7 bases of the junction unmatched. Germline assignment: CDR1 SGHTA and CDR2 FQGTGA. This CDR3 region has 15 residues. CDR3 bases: TGTGCCAGCAGCCCCGGACAGGGGTTCGCCGGGGAGCTGTTTTTT. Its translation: CASSPGQGFAGELFF.

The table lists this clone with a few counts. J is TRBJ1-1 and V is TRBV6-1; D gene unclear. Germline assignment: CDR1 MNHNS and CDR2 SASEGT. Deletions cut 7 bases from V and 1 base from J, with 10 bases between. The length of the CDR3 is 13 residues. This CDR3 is CASTPRGNTEAFF. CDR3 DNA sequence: TGTGCCAGCACTCCACGAGGGAACACTGAAGCTTTCTTT.

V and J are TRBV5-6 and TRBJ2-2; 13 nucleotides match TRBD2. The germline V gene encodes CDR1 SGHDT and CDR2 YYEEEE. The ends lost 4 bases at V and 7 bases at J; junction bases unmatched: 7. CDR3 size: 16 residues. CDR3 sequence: CASSETSGGYNGELFF. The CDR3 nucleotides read TGTGCCAGCAGCGAGACTAGCGGGGGGTATAACGGGGAGCTGTTTTTT.